Presented here are 27 T cell receptor beta chains from one specimen sequenced in a study of blood T cell repertoires in COVID-19. This table comes from immunoSEQ multiplex PCR, and its TCRdb copy is limited to in-frame clones, with some not included. Here the sample spans about 14,000 clones, less than 90% being singletons. The sequenced material came from peripheral blood. These receptors came from a man aged 80 or over with acute or convalescent COVID-19.

The chain joins TRBV5-5 to TRBJ2-7, with 8 bases fitting TRBD1. The CDR3 is 14 amino acids. Unmatched junction bases numbered 9, after V lost 4 bases and J lost 6 bases. CDR1 and CDR2 from the germline V gene are SGHKS and YYEKEE (reference sequence). The CDR3 reads CASSPGTGLGEQYF. CDR3 bases: TGTGCCAGCAGCCCGGGGACAGGCTTAGGCGAGCAGTACTTC.

This chain links TRBV29-1 with TRBJ2-1; 11 nucleotides align to TRBD1. V lost 7 bases and J lost 8; bases outside the gene matches: 22. CDR1 is SQVTM and CDR2 is ANQGSEA in the germline V gene. The CDR3 covers 18 residues. CDR3 sequence reads: CSGQGQGGTSGRHYEQFF. CDR3 nucleotides: TGCAGCGGGCAGGGACAGGGGGGCACTAGCGGCCGGCATTATGAGCAGTTCTTC.

This sequence joins TRBV19 and TRBJ1-5; D is ambiguous. The germline V gene encodes CDR1 LNHDA and CDR2 SQIVND (reference sequence). This CDR3 has 13 amino acids. V was trimmed by 3 bases and J by 9 bases, leaving 12 bases between them. CDR3: CASSMGGPSPQHF. The CDR3 coding sequence is TGTGCCAGTAGTATGGGAGGACCTTCGCCCCAGCATTTT.

The chain uses TRBV30 and TRBJ1-5; unclear D gene. The germline V gene has CDR1 GTSNPN and CDR2 SVGIG (reference sequence). This CDR3 contains 12 residues. V lost 1 base and J 9 bases, leaving 10 bases between the germline ends. The CDR3 region is CAWSGSRGPQHF. Written as DNA, the CDR3 is TGTGCCTGGAGTGGAAGTCGAGGGCCCCAGCATTTT.

The rearrangement uses TRBV24-1 and TRBJ2-3, with D possibly TRBD1 on 6 matching bases. There are 15 residues in the CDR3. Germline V lookup: CDR1 KGHDR, CDR2 SFDVKD. The ends were cut back, 3 bases at V and 11 bases at J, with 20 bases in the middle. CDR3 nucleotides: TGTGCCACCAGTGATCCCTCGACAGGTCCGAGCGGGCAGTATTTT. It encodes CATSDPSTGPSGQYF.

A few counts support this clone. This chain connects TRBV7-8 to TRBJ2-6; 10 nucleotides match TRBD2. V shed 2 bases, J shed 0 bases, and the junction held 10 bases outside the gene matches. Germline assignment: CDR1 SGHVS and CDR2 FQNEAQ. CDR3 length: 20 amino acids. The CDR3 loop reads CASSLFYSGGISSGANVLTF. The CDR3 DNA is TGTGCCAGCAGCTTATTTTATAGCGGGGGGATAAGCTCTGGGGCCAACGTCCTGACTTTC.

V is TRBV5-1 and J is TRBJ2-7; 9 bases match TRBD1. V was pared by 2 bases and J by 3 bases, with 3 bases of the junction left unmatched. The CDR3 contains 14 residues. Germline V gene lookup returns CDR1 SGHRS and CDR2 YFSETQ. The CDR3 DNA follows: TGCGCCAGCAGCTTACAGGGGGCGCACTACGAGCAGTACTTC. It specifies CASSLQGAHYEQYF.

Here the CDR3 DNA reads TGTGCCAGCAGCGTAGGCAGTAACTATAATTCACCCCTCCACTTT. This sequence encodes CASSVGSNYNSPLHF. V usage is TRBV9 and J usage is TRBJ1-6; D uncertain. Trimming removed 0 bases at V and 3 bases at J, with 7 bases between. This CDR3 spans 15 amino acids. The germline V gene has CDR1 SGDLS and CDR2 YYNGEE.

A word on this clone: Other DNA sequences in this specimen translate into the identical CDR3. This chain uses TRBV6-5 with TRBJ2-5; possibly TRBD2 for D (7 bases). Deletions cut 2 bases from V and 5 bases from J, with 12 bases between. CDR1 is MNHEY, CDR2 SVGAGI, per germline. The CDR3 has 14 amino acids. The CDR3 loop reads CASSYPGGGETQYF. CDR3 in DNA: TGTGCCAGCAGTTACCCGGGGGGCGGCGAGACCCAGTACTTC.

Only a few counts were recorded for this clone. The gene calls are TRBV10-3 and TRBJ1-2; TRBD1 matches at 7 bases. The junction had 7 bases not matched to a gene; V was cut back by 1 base and J by 8 bases. Germline V gives CDR1 ENHRY, CDR2 SYGVKD. The CDR3 contains 14 residues. The CDR3 protein is CAISELTGFDGYTF. The CDR3 DNA is TGTGCCATCAGTGAGTTGACAGGGTTTGACGGCTACACCTTC.

This clone was observed once. J is TRBJ2-5 and V is TRBV28; D might be TRBD1 (6 bases). CDR1 and CDR2 (germline): MDHEN, SYDVKM. The germline V and J ends were trimmed by 3 bases and 5 bases, with 13 bases remaining between them. This CDR3 has 14 residues. CDR3 sequence reads: CASSFQGRGETQYF. DNA for the CDR3: TGTGCCAGCAGTTTCCAGGGGAGAGGGGAGACCCAGTACTTC.

The chain has TRBV11-3 and TRBJ2-3; 7 nucleotides align to TRBD2. The germline V gene encodes CDR1 SGHNT and CDR2 YENEEA. This CDR3 region has 14 residues. V lost 5 bases and J lost 4; bases outside the gene matches: 6. CDR3 residues: CASSPGLEADTQYF. DNA for the CDR3: TGTGCCAGCAGCCCAGGACTAGAGGCAGATACGCAGTATTTT.

This chain joins TRBV3-1 (or the pseudogene TRBV3-2) and TRBJ2-1; TRBD2 is a possible D gene (7 bases). Germline values: CDR1 LGHDT, CDR2 YNNKEL (reference sequence). V was pared by 0 bases and J by 5 bases, with 14 bases between. The CDR3 is 16 amino acids. DNA for the CDR3: TGTGCCAGCAGCCAAGAGTGGGGGGGGCTTGACAATGAGCAGTTCTTC. Translated, it gives CASSQEWGGLDNEQFF.

The chain combines TRBV5-6 with TRBJ2-7; unclear D gene. CDR1 and CDR2 (germline): SGHDT, YYEEEE. This CDR3 has 11 amino acids. Trimming took off 4 bases at V and 0 bases at J, with 2 bases between the two ends. This chain's CDR3 is CASSHSYEQYF. CDR3 DNA sequence: TGTGCCAGCAGCCACTCCTACGAGCAGTACTTC.

The rearrangement joins TRBV24-1 to TRBJ1-5; maybe TRBD1 (5 bases). This CDR3 has 13 amino acids. The ends were cut back, 6 bases at V and 4 bases at J, with 9 bases in the middle. Germline V gene lookup returns CDR1 KGHDR and CDR2 SFDVKD. The DNA of the CDR3 is TGTGCCACCAGTTCTTCAGGGAATCAGCCCCAGCATTTT. It yields the protein CATSSSGNQPQHF.

This clone was counted only a few times. This rearrangement joins TRBV9 to TRBJ2-3, with D maybe TRBD1 (6 bases). Germline lookup yields CDR1 SGDLS and CDR2 YYNGEE. The germline V and J ends were trimmed by 4 bases and 1 base, with 10 bases remaining between them. CDR3 length equals 14 residues. CDR3 sequence reads: CASSSTGGTDTQYF. The DNA for the CDR3 is TGTGCCAGCAGCTCGACAGGAGGCACAGATACGCAGTATTTT.

The chain is built from TRBV2 and TRBJ1-6; D is ambiguous. Trimming pared 0 bases from V and 13 bases from J, leaving 10 bases between. The germline gives CDR1 SNHLY, CDR2 FYNNEI. This CDR3 is 13 amino acids long. CDR3 coding DNA: TGTGCCAGCAGTGAAGCACCAGTGGTGCCCCTCCACTTT. Its translation: CASSEAPVVPLHF.

This chain uses TRBV25-1 with TRBJ2-1; D may be TRBD2 (6 bases). CDR3 size: 15 residues. Germline CDR1 is MGHDK and CDR2 is SYGVNS. Trimming pared 5 bases from V and 4 bases from J, leaving 15 bases between. Here the CDR3 reads CASSPPRERYNEQFF. The CDR3 DNA reads TGTGCCAGCAGTCCTCCTCGGGAGCGATACAATGAGCAGTTCTTC.

The chain joins TRBV6-1 to TRBJ1-5, with 8 nucleotides matching TRBD1. The CDR3 spans 19 residues. Germline lookup yields CDR1 MNHNS and CDR2 SASEGT. Unmatched junction bases numbered 11, after V lost 1 base and J lost 0 bases. The CDR3 loop is CASSEGLQGAQYSNQPQHF. CDR3 in DNA: TGTGCCAGCAGTGAAGGGCTTCAGGGGGCCCAGTATAGCAATCAGCCCCAGCATTTT.

The rearrangement links TRBV3-1 (or the pseudogene TRBV3-2) to TRBJ2-5; 12 bases are a match to TRBD1. The CDR3 is 16 residues long. Germline CDR1 and CDR2: LGHDT and YNNKEL (reference sequence). V was clipped by 5 bases and J by 5 bases; unmatched bases: 9. Here the CDR3 reads CASSDRDRGRRETQYF. The CDR3 DNA sequence: TGTGCCAGCAGCGACCGGGACAGGGGGCGTCGGGAGACCCAGTACTTC.

The J gene is TRBJ2-7, the V gene TRBV2, with a possible D match to TRBD2 (6 bases). The germline CDR1 and CDR2 sequences are SNHLY and FYNNEI. The germline V and J ends were trimmed by 6 bases and 4 bases, with 22 bases remaining between them. The CDR3 extends over 16 amino acids. In nucleotides, the CDR3 is TGTGCCAGCAGCGAGGCCGGGGGACCGAGGGGTTACGAGCAGTACTTC. Its translation: CASSEAGGPRGYEQYF.

The genes are TRBV24-1 and TRBJ2-6; D is unresolved. The V and J ends lost 2 bases and 1 base respectively, with 8 bases between them. In germline, CDR1 is KGHDR, CDR2 SFDVKD. The length of the CDR3 is 16 residues. The CDR3 sequence: CATSDSRLSGANVLTF. CDR3 coding DNA: TGTGCCACCAGTGATTCTAGGTTATCTGGGGCCAACGTCCTGACTTTC.

V usage is TRBV5-1 and J usage is TRBJ2-7; 12 bases match TRBD2. Trimming cost V 0 bases and J 4 bases; bases outside gene matches: 8. From germline, CDR1 is SGHRS and CDR2 YFSETQ. The CDR3 sequence is 17 residues long. The chain's CDR3 is CASSLGHGLAGLYEQYF. The CDR3 coding sequence is TGCGCCAGCAGCTTGGGGCATGGACTAGCGGGATTATACGAGCAGTACTTC.

This clone was seen a handful of times. The gene calls are TRBV5-5 and TRBJ1-5, with D tentatively TRBD1 (6 bases). Trimming took off 0 bases at V and 5 bases at J, with 12 bases between the two ends. The CDR3 has 15 residues. Germline V lookup: CDR1 SGHKS, CDR2 YYEKEE (reference sequence). CDR3: CASSLGAGVYQPQHF. The CDR3 DNA follows: TGTGCCAGCAGCTTGGGCGCAGGGGTATATCAGCCCCAGCATTTT.

The rearrangement joins TRBV5-6 to TRBJ2-6, with no clear D. CDR3 length equals 16 residues. Germline CDR1 reads SGHDT; CDR2 reads YYEEEE. V was clipped by 0 bases and J by 11 bases, with 18 bases between them. This CDR3 is CASSLAQLLENDVLTF. CDR3 DNA sequence: TGTGCCAGCAGCTTGGCACAGCTACTCGAAAACGACGTCCTGACTTTC.

The chain recombines TRBV29-1 with TRBJ2-7, with 7 bases that match TRBD1. CDR3 length: 11 amino acids. Losses at the gene ends were 3 bases for V and 7 bases for J; bases not matched to a gene: 3. Per germline, CDR1 SQVTM and CDR2 ANQGSEA. DNA of the CDR3: TGCAGCGTTGACAGGGGGTCGGAGCAGTACTTC. It yields the protein CSVDRGSEQYF.

The rearrangement joins TRBV5-4 to TRBJ2-7; TRBD1 might be the D (6 bases). Germline V gene sequence: CDR1 SGHNT, CDR2 YYREEE (reference sequence). The CDR3 length is 14 residues. Trimming stripped 0 bases from V and 7 bases from J, with 14 bases between. The CDR3 is CASSLGRTVEEQYF. Written as DNA, the CDR3 is TGTGCCAGCAGCTTGGGTCGGACAGTGGAGGAGCAGTACTTC.